This TCR beta chain was documented in a study of technical replicates of blood from a handful of donors. Germline CDR1 is SGHRS and CDR2 is YFSETQ. V dropped 5 bases and J dropped 4; count of bases not matched to a gene: 8. The CDR3 has 14 amino acids. Produced via immunoSEQ multiplex PCR; TCRdb's table is partial and in-frame only. This table holds about 75,000 clones, 95% to 98% found once. The source is a human donor in good health. Sequenced: T cells isolated from PBMCs. The V call is TRBV5-1, the J call TRBJ1-2, with TRBD1 identical over 7 bases. The chain's CDR3 is CASRATGNAYGYTF. The CDR3 region has the DNA TGCGCCAGCAGGGCGACAGGGAACGCCTATGGCTACACCTTC.